This T cell receptor (beta chain) was sequenced in a study of blood T cell repertoires in COVID-19. Study at large: T cells, B-cell-depleted T cells, or PBMCs provided the cDNA or gDNA that served as material.

Original analysis: How many nucleated cells were present was estimated from reference gene primer amplification. Assay: immunoSEQ multiplex PCR; the TCRdb copy retains only in-frame clones and omits some. The D gene and trimming were derived from the DNA, and the V and J assignments and clone size from that table. Here the sample spans about 54,000 clones, over 75% being singletons. Germline V gene lookup returns CDR1 GTSNPN and CDR2 SVGIG (reference sequence). This CDR3 comprises 15 residues. Germline trimming cut 2 bases from V and 8 bases from J; bases unmatched to any gene: 9. Sequencing was done on a sample of peripheral blood. The sequence was collected from a man in his fifties with active COVID-19. The gene calls are TRBV30 and TRBJ1-4; 9 nucleotides match TRBD1. CDR3 in amino acids: CAWSTAPGQGEKLFF. The CDR3 DNA follows: TGTGCCTGGAGTACGGCCCCTGGACAGGGGGAAAAACTGTTTTTT.